The clone carrying this T cell receptor (beta chain) occurred a few times. Its antigen is unidentified. The data were taken from a study of T cells in Graves' hyperthyroidism and ophthalmopathy. For the study at large: Peripheral blood was secured at the point of initial diagnosis, before any treatment. General study points: Blood samples included most of the expanded thyroid clonotypes exceeding 0.001.

From RNA transcripts, TCR beta CDR3 regions were amplified. In the first-round RT-PCR of the TCR CDR3, the HTBI primer set was used. TCRdb passed the multiplex PCR reads through MiXCR, listing each CDR3 protein once. Of more than 300,000 distinct CDR3 sequences listed, 18% are singletons. Individuals with ophthalmopathy presented a Clinical Activity Score of at least 3, a NOSPECS grade of at least 4 and a duration under 3 months. Each 10 ml fresh peripheral blood draw supplied the PBMCs. V shed 2 bases and J 8 bases; nucleotides not matched to a gene: 6. The CDR3 sequence is 14 residues long. Germline lookup yields CDR1 KGHSH and CDR2 LQKENI.

V gene TRBV18 combines with J gene TRBJ1-2, with 9 positions matching TRBD1. The clonotype comes from a man aged 18 to 29 with Graves' ophthalmopathy. The specimen was blood. As DNA, the CDR3 is TGTGCCAGCTCACCAGAACAGGGGGCGCACGGCTACACCTTC. Protein product: CASSPEQGAHGYTF.